This T cell receptor (beta chain) derives from a study of early T cells in non-severe SARS-CoV-2 infection. Study background: RNA in bulk from unsorted whole blood was sequenced, and chains were unpaired.

Germline CDR1 is DFQATT and CDR2 is SNEGSKA (reference sequence). The CDR3 consists of 14 residues. The V gene end was trimmed by 2 bases and the J gene end by 4 bases; junction bases not matched to a gene: 6. This clonotype showed up just a few times. TCRdb called the 5' RACE reads again in MiXCR, with one record for every CDR3 protein. The sample lists about 92,000 distinct CDR3 sequences; 15% to 20% were seen once. This clonotype was sampled from an adult who was a healthcare worker with PCR-confirmed SARS-CoV-2 infection or an uninfected control (not recorded which). The V gene is TRBV20-1, the J gene TRBJ1-1; 8 bases line up with TRBD1. The sample was whole blood. The CDR3 region has the DNA TGCAGTGCTAGAACAAACAGGGGGAGCACTGAAGCTTTCTTT. This translates into CSARTNRGSTEAFF.